This T cell receptor beta chain was recovered during a study of OX40 agonist ivuxolimab in advanced cancers. At the level of the study: Patients enrolled in dose escalation were diagnosed with hepatocellular carcinoma, melanoma, renal cell or head and neck cancer. Findings and limits, study-wide: The study observed clonal expansion of CD4+ and CD8+ blood T cells by week 6 at 0.1 to 3.0 mg/kg.

The data were produced by immunoSEQ multiplex PCR, yet TCRdb's version contains in-frame clones alone and is incomplete. The table records approximately 61,000 clones, roughly 80% of them present only once. Between the trimmed V and J ends, which lost 3 bases and 5 bases, there was a span of 17 bases. Germline assignment: CDR1 SGHNT and CDR2 YENEEA. CDR3 length equals 16 residues. As for this clone: No antigen is known for it.

The sequence was obtained from an adult with an advanced solid tumor such as melanoma, head and neck, liver or kidney cancer. This sequence joins TRBV11-3 and TRBJ2-1; D uncertain. Sequenced material: CD4+ or CD8+ T cells sorted from blood, taken in a trial of the OX40 agonist ivuxolimab. The CDR3 DNA is TGTGCCAGCAGCTTGTCCGGGCCCCGTGGACACAATGAGCAGTTCTTC. Its translation is CASSLSGPRGHNEQFF.